In this sample, the clone carrying this TCR beta chain turned up many times. Antigen: not known. All patients picked for sequencing had shown, by flow cytometry, an expansion of CD8+CD57+ cells. Blood was sampled before the patients had received any therapy. V dropped 3 bases and J dropped 7 bases, with 12 bases sitting between them. In germline, CDR1 is SNHLY, CDR2 FYNNEI. The CDR3 loop spans 14 amino acids. Genomic DNA templated the TCR beta VDJ and CDR3 profiling. Via MiXCR, TCRdb re-called the reads, giving one row per CDR3 protein. The sample carries hundreds of thousands of distinct CDR3 sequences, around 33% recorded once. The data belong to a study of CD8+CD57+ T cells in acquired aplastic anemia. Study-wide findings and caveats: Common to patients and controls were approximately 30 CD8+ CDR3 sequences.

The specimen sequenced was sorted CD4+, CD8+, or CD8+CD57+ T cells (not recorded which) from PBMCs. The TCR was taken from a human donor with aplastic anemia. V is TRBV2 and J is TRBJ1-4; D might be TRBD1 (5 bases). The CDR3, as DNA: TGTGCCAGCAGTGATCAGGGCTCAGGTGAAAAACTGTTTTTT. It encodes CASSDQGSGEKLFF.